This is a list of T cell receptor beta chains from one sample in a study of tumor-infiltrating lymphocytes in primary liver carcinoma. MiXCR, applied by TCRdb to the multiplex PCR reads, yields one record per CDR3 protein. The sample yields approximately 54,000 distinct CDR3 sequences, over 65% seen once. The sample taken for sequencing was liver tumor tissue from sampling region 2. The receptor set was obtained from a man aged 35-49 years with primary liver carcinoma and hepatitis B virus infection. CDR3s include the opening cysteine and the closing phenylalanine or tryptophan. A D gene is named only where the DNA matches it firmly. For some rows the clone size is stated as once, few or many, or as a class when expanded; others skip it.

V	size	J	D	DNA	CDR3
TRBV6-5	-	TRBJ2-1	-	TGTGCCAGCAGTTATAGCGGAGGTCTAACGGCATACGAGCAGTTCTTC	CASSYSGGLTAYEQFF
TRBV4-1	-	TRBJ2-7	-	TGCGCCAGCAGCCAAGACTTCCCTCCCAGCTGGGAGCAGTACTTC	CASSQDFPPSWEQYF
TRBV12-3/TRBV12-4	-	TRBJ2-1	TRBD2	TGCGCCAGCAGCTTGCGAAGCGGGAACTTCTACTATGAGCAGTTCTTC	CASSLRSGNFYYEQFF
TRBV6-5	-	TRBJ1-2	TRBD1	TGTGCCAGCAGAGACGACAGGGTGCACAGCTACATCTTC	CASRDDRVHSYIF
TRBV29-1	many	TRBJ2-1	TRBD2	TGCAGCGTTGTGACAGCGGGAGGGCCAGGTAATGAGCAGTTCTTC	CSVVTAGGPGNEQFF
TRBV13	-	TRBJ1-1	-	TGTGCCAATAGCTTAGCCCACACTGAAGCTTTCTTT	CANSLAHTEAFF
TRBV11-2	-	TRBJ2-2	-	TGTGTCAGCAGCTTAGTTCTGACGTACCCAAGGACCGGGGAGCTGTTTTTT	CVSSLVLTYPRTGELFF
TRBV11-2	-	TRBJ2-7	TRBD2	TGTGCCAGCGGCTTATCCGTTGGACTAGCGGGAGGGGGTTACGAACAGTACTTC	CASGLSVGLAGGGYEQYF
TRBV11-2	-	TRBJ2-2	TRBD1	TGTGCCAGCAGCCCTGATCGGGACAGGGTCGGTACCGGGGAGCTGTTTTTT	CASSPDRDRVGTGELFF
TRBV6-5	-	TRBJ1-6	-	TGTGCCTGCAGCCCCACACATGGGACATTTTATAATTCACCCCCCCACTTT	CACSPTHGTFYNSPPHF
TRBV4-1	-	TRBJ2-1	TRBD2	TGTGCCAACAGCCAGGTGATAGCGGGGGTCGAGCAGTTCTTC	CANSQVIAGVEQFF
TRBV28	-	TRBJ2-7	TRBD1	TGTGCCAGCAGGGTCGGGACAGGGAGCTACGAGCAGTACTTC	CASRVGTGSYEQYF
TRBV11-3	-	TRBJ2-2	TRBD1	TGTGCCAGCAGCTTAGACGGGCAGGGGGTGAACAACGTGGAGATGTTTTTT	CASSLDGQGVNNVEMFF
TRBV7-8	once	TRBJ2-3	TRBD2	TGTGCCAGCAGTTTAGGACTAGGCACAGGTACGCAGTATTTT	CASSLGLGTGTQYF
TRBV10-3	-	TRBJ2-1	-	TGTGCCTTCAATGACTCAGGGAGCGCGTACAATGAGCAGTTCTTC	CAFNDSGSAYNEQFF
TRBV29-1	-	TRBJ2-1	-	TGTAGCGTTGAACGGGGTAGCAATGAGCAGTTCTTC	CSVERGSNEQFF
TRBV11-2	-	TRBJ2-4	-	TGTGCCAGGAGCCCCCAACGGGTGTGGGACATTCTGTACTTC	CARSPQRVWDILYF
TRBV11-2	-	TRBJ2-3	TRBD2	TGTGTCAGCAGCTTAGAGGGACTAGCGTGTACAGATTCGCAGTATTTT	CVSSLEGLACTDSQYF
TRBV5-6	many	TRBJ2-5	TRBD1	TGTGCCAGCAGCTTGACAGGGGTGGGAGAGACCCAGTACTTC	CASSLTGVGETQYF
TRBV4-1	-	TRBJ1-1	-	TGCGCCAGCAGCCAAGATAGGGGGGGGAGGGACCTCATGAACACTGAAGCTTTCTTT	CASSQDRGGRDLMNTEAFF
TRBV11-2	-	TRBJ2-3	-	TGTGCCAGCAGCCCCGATGACCCCCTGCAGATAGCGAGAAGCGTAGATAGGCAGTATTTT	CASSPDDPLQIARSVDRQYF
TRBV20-1	-	TRBJ2-3	-	TGCAGTGCCTCGGACCCGGACGGAGATACACAGTATTTT	CSASDPDGDTQYF
TRBV10-3	many	TRBJ1-5	-	TGTGCCATCAGTGAGGCGGGACAAGAATATCAGCCCCAGCATTTT	CAISEAGQEYQPQHF
TRBV4-1	-	TRBJ2-1	-	TGCGCCAGCAGCCAGGCTTCTAGCGTCGAGCATTTATTC	CASSQASSVEHLF
TRBV6-5	-	TRBJ1-1	-	TGTGCCAGCAGTTACGGGGGTAGTGACACAGAAGCTTTCTTT	CASSYGGSDTEAFF
TRBV6-5	-	TRBJ2-3	TRBD2	TGTACCAGCCCTAACCCGGCCAGCGGGACCCCTAGCACAGATACGCAGTATTTT	CTSPNPASGTPSTDTQYF
TRBV4-2	-	TRBJ1-2	TRBD1	TGTGCCAGCAGCCAAGAAGGGGGACCGAGACAGGGGGGTGACTACACCTTC	CASSQEGGPRQGGDYTF
TRBV10-3	-	TRBJ2-7	-	TGTGCCATCAGTGTCAGGCAGGGGAAGTACGAGCAGTACTTC	CAISVRQGKYEQYF
TRBV6-6	many	TRBJ1-5	-	TGTGCCAGCAGACCCTTTGGACAGTCCAATCAGCCCCAGCATTTT	CASRPFGQSNQPQHF
TRBV7-8	-	TRBJ2-7	-	TGTGTCAGCAGCGTTAGCGTGAGAGTTTACGAGCAGTACTTC	CVSSVSVRVYEQYF
TRBV28	-	TRBJ2-1	TRBD2	TGTGCCAGCAGTAGTCCGACACGCGGGAGTAGTAATGAGCAGTTCTTC	CASSSPTRGSSNEQFF
TRBV5-4	-	TRBJ2-5	TRBD2	TGTGCCAGCAGCACCCTTAGCGGGAGGTCTCAAGAGACCCAGTACTTC	CASSTLSGRSQETQYF
TRBV6-6	-	TRBJ2-1	TRBD2	TGTGCCAGCAATTCCACATATGACCTAGCGGGGAATGAGCAGCTCTTC	CASNSTYDLAGNEQLF
TRBV4-2	-	TRBJ2-7	TRBD2	TGTGTCAGCAGCCAAGAACTAGCGGGATCCTACGTGCAGTACTTC	CVSSQELAGSYVQYF
TRBV14	-	TRBJ2-2	-	TGTGCCAGCAGTCCTTTGAGCACCGGGGAGCTGTTTTTT	CASSPLSTGELFF
TRBV5-4	-	TRBJ1-1	-	TGTGCAAGCAGCGCCCTGACACGGGGAAGGGGTGAAGTTTTCTTT	CASSALTRGRGEVFF